Below, 2 T cell receptor beta chains from the same sample are listed, as sequenced in a study of beta chain features in type 1 diabetes. The study reverse transcribed the entire isolated RNA, so it sequenced expressed TCRB transcripts. Measured with immunoSEQ multiplex PCR; TCRdb has only the in-frame clones, and not every one. The sample shows about 350,000 clones, 15% to 20% of them seen only once. Input material: naive CD4+ T cells from blood. The receptors were sampled from a woman aged 18-29 years in good health.

The genes are TRBV5-1 and TRBJ2-1; 7 bases map to TRBD1. Germline V gene lookup returns CDR1 SGHRS and CDR2 YFSETQ. The CDR3 totals 15 residues. With 0 bases clipped from V and 10 bases from J, the junction kept 10 bases outside the gene matches. CDR3 nucleotides: TGCGCCAGCAGCTTGGCGGAGACAGGGTTATCCGAGCAGTTCTTC. This sequence encodes CASSLAETGLSEQFF.

This clone was counted a few times. The rearrangement joins TRBV4-2 to TRBJ2-1, with 15 bases lining up with TRBD2. The CDR3 sequence is 21 residues long. Germline V gene sequence: CDR1 LGHNA, CDR2 YNFKEQ. J gave up 1 base and V 3 bases, and 13 bases lay outside the gene matches. In DNA form, the CDR3 reads TGTGCCAGCAGCCAGGCCCCGGGACTAGCGGGGGGAAATCGGTCCTACAATGAGCAGTTCTTC. Protein product: CASSQAPGLAGGNRSYNEQFF.